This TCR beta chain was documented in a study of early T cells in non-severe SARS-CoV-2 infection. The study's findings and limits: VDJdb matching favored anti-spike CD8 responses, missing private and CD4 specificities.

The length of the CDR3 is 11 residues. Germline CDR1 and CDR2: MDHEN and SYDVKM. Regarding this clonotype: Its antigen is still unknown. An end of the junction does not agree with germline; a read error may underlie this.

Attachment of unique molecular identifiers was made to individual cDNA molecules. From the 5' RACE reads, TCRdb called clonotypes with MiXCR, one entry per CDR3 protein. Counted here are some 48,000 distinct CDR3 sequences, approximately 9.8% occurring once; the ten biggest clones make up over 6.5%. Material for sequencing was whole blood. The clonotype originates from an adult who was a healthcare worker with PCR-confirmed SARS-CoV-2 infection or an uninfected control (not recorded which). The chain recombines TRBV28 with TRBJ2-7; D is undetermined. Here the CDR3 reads CASRESYEQCF. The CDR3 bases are TGTGCCAGCAGGGAGTCCTACGAGCAGTGCTTC.